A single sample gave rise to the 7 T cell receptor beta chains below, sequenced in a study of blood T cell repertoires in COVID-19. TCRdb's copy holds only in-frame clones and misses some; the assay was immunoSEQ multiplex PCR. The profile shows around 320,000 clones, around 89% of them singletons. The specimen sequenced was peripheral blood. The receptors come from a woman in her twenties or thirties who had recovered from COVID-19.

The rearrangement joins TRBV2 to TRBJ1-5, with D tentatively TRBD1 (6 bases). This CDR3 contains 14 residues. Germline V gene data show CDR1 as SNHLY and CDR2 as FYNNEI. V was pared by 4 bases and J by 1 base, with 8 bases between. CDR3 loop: CASSGTESNQPQHF. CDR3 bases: TGTGCCAGCAGTGGGACAGAAAGCAATCAGCCCCAGCATTTT.

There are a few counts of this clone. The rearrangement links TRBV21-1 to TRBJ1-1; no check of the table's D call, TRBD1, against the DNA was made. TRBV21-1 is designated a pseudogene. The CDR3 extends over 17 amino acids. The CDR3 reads CASSKVRDRATNTEAFF. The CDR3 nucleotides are TGTGCCAGCAGCAAAGTTCGGGACAGGGCTACGAACACTGAAGCTTTCTTT.

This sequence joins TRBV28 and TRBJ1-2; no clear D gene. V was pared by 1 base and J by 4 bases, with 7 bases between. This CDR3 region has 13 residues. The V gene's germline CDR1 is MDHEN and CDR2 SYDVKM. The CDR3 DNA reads TGTGCCAGCAGTTTATCGGAGCCCTATGGCTACACCTTC. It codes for CASSLSEPYGYTF.

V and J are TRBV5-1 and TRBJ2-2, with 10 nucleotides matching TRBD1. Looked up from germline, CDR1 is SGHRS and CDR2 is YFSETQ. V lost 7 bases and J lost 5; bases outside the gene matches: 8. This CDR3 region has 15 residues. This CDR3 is CASRSGTGETGELFF. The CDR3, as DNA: TGCGCCAGCCGCTCCGGGACAGGGGAAACCGGGGAGCTGTTTTTT.

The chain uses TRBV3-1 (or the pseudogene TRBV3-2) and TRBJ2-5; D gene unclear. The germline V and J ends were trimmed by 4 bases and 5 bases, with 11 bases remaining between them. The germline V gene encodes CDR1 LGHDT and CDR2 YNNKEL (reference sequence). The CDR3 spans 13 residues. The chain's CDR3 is CASSLYLEETQYF. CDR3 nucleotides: TGTGCCAGCAGCCTCTACCTAGAGGAGACCCAGTACTTC.

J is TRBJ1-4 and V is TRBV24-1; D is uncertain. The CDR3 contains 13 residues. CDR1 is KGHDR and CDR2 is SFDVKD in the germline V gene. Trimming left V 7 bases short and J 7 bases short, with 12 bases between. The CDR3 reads CATSGEGSEKLFF. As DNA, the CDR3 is TGTGCCACCAGCGGGGAGGGCTCTGAAAAACTGTTTTTT.

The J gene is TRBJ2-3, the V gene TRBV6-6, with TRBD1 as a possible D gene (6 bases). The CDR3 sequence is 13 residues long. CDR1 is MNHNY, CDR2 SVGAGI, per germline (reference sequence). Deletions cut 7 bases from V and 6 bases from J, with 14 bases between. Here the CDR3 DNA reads TGTGCCAGCAACAGGGTTGCTAAGGATACGCAGTATTTT. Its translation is CASNRVAKDTQYF.